This entry features one T cell receptor (beta chain) sequence. The antigen is unknown. The sample holds other DNA sequences that translate to the same CDR3. Trimming removed 3 bases at V and 0 bases at J, with 9 bases between. The CDR3 totals 14 residues. Germline V gene sequence: CDR1 LNHNV, CDR2 YYDKDF (reference sequence). Only CD45RO-negative cells positively selected for CCR7 counted as naive CD8 cells, so terminally differentiated effector memory CD45RA+ cells were excluded. Sequencing used immunoSEQ multiplex PCR; TCRdb keeps in-frame clones, though not all of them. This sample carries about 2 million clones, 85% to 95% of them seen once, and the ten largest clones take about 1.1%. The data were obtained in a study of shared clonotypes between healthy human individuals. Study conclusions and caveats: There were few donors, and this limited the genetic and exposure-history diversity represented. In general, naive subsets displayed greater estimated richness than memory subsets did. Against clonotypes common to all four donors, non-shared ones had lower generation probabilities. Sequencing depth was expected to influence donor clonotype sharing.

J is TRBJ2-7 and V is TRBV15; a weak D match, TRBD1 (6 bases). This receptor was identified in a man between 18 and 35 years old in good health. The material sequenced was naive CD8+ T cells sorted from blood. This CDR3 reads CATSSTGSSYEQYF. CDR3 DNA: TGTGCCACCAGCAGCACAGGGAGCTCCTACGAGCAGTACTTC.